This TCR beta chain was observed in a study of T cell responses to AZD1222 COVID-19 vaccine (dated by TCRdb to about 2021). Describing the broader study: AZD1222 recipients given second doses at about 4 weeks or at about 12 weeks were pooled, since spike-specific TCR depth and breadth were not found to differ between the two schedules. TCR sequencing covered roughly 230 trial participants: around 210 given two doses of AZD1222 and approximately 25 given two doses of MenACWY control vaccine. Trial participants were enrolled by age into 18-55, 56-69 and 70-plus year subgroups, with around 150, 28 and 57 TCR-sequenced participants respectively.

Findings and caveats that apply to the study as a whole: Reportedly, close to half of the unique spike-specific TCRs recognized epitopes lying outside the regions that are mutated in the B.1.351 and B.1.1.7 variants. Because no day 14 peak-response samples were available, repertoires were characterized only after the peak T cell response. Participants were mostly white British and included more females than males, and it was suggested by the authors that clonal diversity may have been underestimated. Spike-specific TCR breadth and depth rose significantly after two AZD1222 doses compared with day 0 and with MenACWY recipients. In the small 56-69-year group, the increase in depth fell short of significance, most likely because of low power. The vaccine-associated CD4 TCRs covered the entire spike protein, and the dominant responses fell in regions 160-218 and 743-854. Only five to seven AZD1222 recipients were SARS-CoV-2 seropositive at baseline, limiting conclusions about previously exposed vaccinees.

The CDR3 regions of human TCRbeta chains were analyzed by immunosequencing. Regarding the original processing steps: Repertoire TCRs were matched against a reference library of SARS-CoV-2-specific TCRs generated with the MIRA antigen-specificity platform. Breadth was defined as the fraction of unique TCRs that were SARS-CoV-2-associated, and depth was defined as the fraction of total T cells that were SARS-CoV-2-associated. Using the MIRA data, each spike-specific TCR was assigned both to the spike region to which the TCR was reactive and to a CD4 or CD8 class. Log10-transformed breadth and depth values were compared by one-way ANOVA with Sidak's multiple comparisons tests. As stored in TCRdb, this immuneACCESS dataset retains in-frame rearrangements with V and J assigned. A fraction of the clones does not appear; measured against another copy, unresolved V genes explain less than half of the discrepancy, and the remainder lacks a known reason. The V and J calls and clone size are taken from that table; D and trimming were inferred from the DNA. This sample holds roughly 96,000 clones; roughly nine tenths were observed only once. The ten largest clones represent about 1.5% of the sample.

Concerning this clone: Its target antigen remains unknown. One base away there is no much larger clone; base qualities are not given.

The time point label, as the study defines it: baseline before first vaccination. Vaccinee samples were obtained from the UK trials COV001 and COV002, which included a single-blind randomized controlled phase 2/3 trial of AZD1222 (ChAdOx1 nCoV-19) in healthy adults. For TCRbeta chain sequencing, PBMC samples from trial participants were taken at day 0 and at day 28 after the second dose. Inclusive of the bounding cysteine and phenylalanine, the CDR3 is 11 residues long. CDR3 DNA is the only sequence kept; it has 33 bases, read in frame from the first base. V drops 0 bases and J drops 8 bases, leaving 2 bases in between. The germline V gene gives CDR1 as SGHDN and CDR2 as FVKESK.

The TCR was taken from an adult in good health. Sequencing was performed on peripheral blood, taken on day 0 of AZD1222 vaccination. The receptor chain draws on TRBV14 and TRBJ2-1, with an unclear D gene assignment. Here the CDR3 is given as CASSQDYEQFF. The nucleotide sequence is TGTGCCAGCAGCCAAGACTATGAGCAGTTCTTC.